This T cell receptor (beta chain) was captured by sequencing in a study of blood T cell repertoires in COVID-19. About the study: Italy, Spain and the United States were the sources of the convalescent and acute COVID-19 samples.

Libraries were prepared by immunoSEQ multiplex PCR; TCRdb keeps only in-frame clonotypes and omits some of them. The repertoire includes 230,000 or so clones, approximately 88% of them detected once, and under 2.5% sits in the top ten. From germline, CDR1 is SGHVS and CDR2 FQNEAQ. This CDR3 has 14 amino acids. V lost 7 bases and J lost 2; bases outside the gene matches: 5. The chain joins TRBV7-8 to TRBJ2-7; TRBD1 aligns across 10 bases. Sequencing was done on a sample of PBMCs or T cells enriched from blood (not recorded which). This receptor was taken from a woman in her thirties or forties with acute COVID-19. DNA of the CDR3: TGTGCCAGCACTTCCGGGACAGGGGCCTACGAGCAGTACTTC. Its translation is CASTSGTGAYEQYF.